This T cell receptor (beta chain) was identified in a study of blood T cell dynamics during melanoma immunotherapy. The CDR3 covers 11 residues. V was trimmed by 1 base and J by 6 bases, leaving 4 bases between them. The germline V gene has CDR1 SGHDN and CDR2 FVKESK. Profiled with immunoSEQ multiplex PCR; TCRdb holds only in-frame clones, not every one. Of some 11,000 clones listed, approximately 87% were seen once; the top ten hold over 15%. The time point was: pre-treatment baseline. Only a few counts were recorded for this clone. No antigen is known for it. Whole-study results and caveats: Disease-control patients' PBMC repertoires became either more clonal or more diverse at W3.

This chain links TRBV14 with TRBJ2-7; D call uncertain. The sequence came from a human donor with melanoma. The sample in question was blood, obtained from a patient treated with checkpoint blockade. CDR3 region: CASSQGPEQYF. In DNA form, the CDR3 reads TGTGCCAGCAGCCAAGGTCCCGAGCAGTACTTC.